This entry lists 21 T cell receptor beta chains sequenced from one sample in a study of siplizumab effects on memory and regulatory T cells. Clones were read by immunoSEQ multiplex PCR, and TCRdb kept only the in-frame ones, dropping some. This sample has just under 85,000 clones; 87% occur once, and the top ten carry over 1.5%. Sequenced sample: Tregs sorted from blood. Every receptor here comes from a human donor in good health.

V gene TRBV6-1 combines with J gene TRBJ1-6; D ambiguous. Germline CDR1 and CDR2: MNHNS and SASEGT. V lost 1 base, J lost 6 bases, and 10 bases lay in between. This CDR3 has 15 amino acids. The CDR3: CASSEGRGGNSPLHF. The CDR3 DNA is TGTGCCAGCAGTGAAGGCAGAGGTGGTAATTCACCCCTCCACTTT.

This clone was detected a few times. The CDR3 reads CASSESIGGYGYTF. The CDR3 bases are TGTGCCAGCAGTGAAAGCATAGGGGGCTATGGCTACACCTTC. The V call is TRBV6-1, the J call TRBJ1-2; TRBD1 is a possible D gene (6 bases). Trimming left V 2 bases short and J 4 bases short, with 11 bases between. Per the germline V gene, CDR1 is MNHNS and CDR2 is SASEGT. The CDR3 length is 14 residues.

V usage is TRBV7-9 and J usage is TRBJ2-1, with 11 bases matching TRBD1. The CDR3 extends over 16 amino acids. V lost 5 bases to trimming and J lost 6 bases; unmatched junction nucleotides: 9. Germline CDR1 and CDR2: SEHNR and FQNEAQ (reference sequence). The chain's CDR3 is CASSNMDRGHLNEQFF. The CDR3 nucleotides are TGTGCCAGCAGCAACATGGACAGGGGGCACCTCAATGAGCAGTTCTTC.

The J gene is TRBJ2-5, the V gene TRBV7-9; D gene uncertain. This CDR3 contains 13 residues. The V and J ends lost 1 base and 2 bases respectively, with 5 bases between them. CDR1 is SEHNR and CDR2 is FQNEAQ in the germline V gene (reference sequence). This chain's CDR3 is CASSLGGQETQYF. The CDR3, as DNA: TGTGCCAGCAGCTTAGGGGGTCAAGAGACCCAGTACTTC.

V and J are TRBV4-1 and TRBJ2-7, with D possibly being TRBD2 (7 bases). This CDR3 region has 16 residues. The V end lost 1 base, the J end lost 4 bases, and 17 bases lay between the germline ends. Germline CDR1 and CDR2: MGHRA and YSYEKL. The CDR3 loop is CASSQGGGRGDYEQYF. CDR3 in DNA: TGCGCCAGCAGCCAAGGGGGGGGCAGAGGAGATTACGAGCAGTACTTC.

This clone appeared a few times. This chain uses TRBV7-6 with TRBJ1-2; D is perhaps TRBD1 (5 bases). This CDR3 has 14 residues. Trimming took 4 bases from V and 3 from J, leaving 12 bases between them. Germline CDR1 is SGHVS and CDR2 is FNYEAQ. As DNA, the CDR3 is TGTGCCAGCAGCTCTGGGGCGTTAGACTATGGCTACACCTTC. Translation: CASSSGALDYGYTF. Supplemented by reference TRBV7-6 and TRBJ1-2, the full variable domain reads GAGVSQSPRYKVTKRGQDVALRCDPISGHVSLYWYRQALGQGPEFLTYFNYEAQQDKSGLPNDRFSAERPEGSISTLTIQRTEQRDSAMYRCASSSGALDYGYTFGSGTRLTVV.

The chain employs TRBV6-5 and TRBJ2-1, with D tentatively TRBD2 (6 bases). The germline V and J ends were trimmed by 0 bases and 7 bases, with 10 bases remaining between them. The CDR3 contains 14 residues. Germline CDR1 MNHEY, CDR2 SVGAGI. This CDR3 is CASSYSLAENEQFF. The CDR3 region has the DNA TGTGCCAGCAGTTACTCGTTAGCGGAGAATGAGCAGTTCTTC.

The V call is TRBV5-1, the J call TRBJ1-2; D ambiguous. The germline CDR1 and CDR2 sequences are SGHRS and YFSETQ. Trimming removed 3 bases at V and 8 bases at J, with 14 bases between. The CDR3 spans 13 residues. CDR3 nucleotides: TGCGCCAGCAGCTCCCTCCTCAGATCGGGCTACACCTTC. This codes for CASSSLLRSGYTF.

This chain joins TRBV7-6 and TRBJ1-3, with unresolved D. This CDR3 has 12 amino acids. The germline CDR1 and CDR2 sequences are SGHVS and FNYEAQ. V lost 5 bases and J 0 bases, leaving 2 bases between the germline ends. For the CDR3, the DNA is TGTGCCAGCAGCGCCTCTGGAAACACCATATATTTT. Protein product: CASSASGNTIYF.

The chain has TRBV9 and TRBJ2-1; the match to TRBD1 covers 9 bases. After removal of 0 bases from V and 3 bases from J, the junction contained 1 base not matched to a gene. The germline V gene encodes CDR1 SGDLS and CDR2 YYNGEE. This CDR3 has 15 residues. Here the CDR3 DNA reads TGTGCCAGCAGCGTAGAGGACAGGGGCTACAATGAGCAGTTCTTC. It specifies CASSVEDRGYNEQFF.

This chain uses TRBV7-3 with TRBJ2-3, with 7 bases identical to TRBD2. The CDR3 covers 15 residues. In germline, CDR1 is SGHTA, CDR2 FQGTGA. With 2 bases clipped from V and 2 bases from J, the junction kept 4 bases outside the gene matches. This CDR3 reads CASSLRAGVTDTQYF. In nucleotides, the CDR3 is TGTGCCAGCAGCTTACGGGCGGGAGTCACAGATACGCAGTATTTT.

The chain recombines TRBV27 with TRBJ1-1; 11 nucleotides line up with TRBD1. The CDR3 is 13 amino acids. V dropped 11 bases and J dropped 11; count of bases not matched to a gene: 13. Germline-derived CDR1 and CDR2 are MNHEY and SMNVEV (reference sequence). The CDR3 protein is CASRQDRGLLAFF. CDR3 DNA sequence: TGTGCCTCCAGGCAGGACAGGGGGCTTTTGGCTTTCTTT.

The CDR3 loop reads CASSYGTGGPYEQYF. The CDR3 DNA is TGTGCCAGCAGTTACGGGACAGGGGGGCCCTACGAGCAGTACTTC. The chain couples TRBV6-6 to TRBJ2-7, with 11 positions matching TRBD1. V lost 2 bases and J lost 2; bases outside the gene matches: 2. The CDR3 length is 15 residues. Germline V lookup: CDR1 MNHNY, CDR2 SVGAGI (reference sequence).

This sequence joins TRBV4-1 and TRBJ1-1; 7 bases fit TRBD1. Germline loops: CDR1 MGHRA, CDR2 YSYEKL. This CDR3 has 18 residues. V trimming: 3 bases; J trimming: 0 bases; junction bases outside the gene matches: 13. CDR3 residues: CASSHKTRGGIVNTEAFF. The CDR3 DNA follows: TGCGCCAGCAGCCACAAAACCAGGGGGGGTATAGTGAACACTGAAGCTTTCTTT.

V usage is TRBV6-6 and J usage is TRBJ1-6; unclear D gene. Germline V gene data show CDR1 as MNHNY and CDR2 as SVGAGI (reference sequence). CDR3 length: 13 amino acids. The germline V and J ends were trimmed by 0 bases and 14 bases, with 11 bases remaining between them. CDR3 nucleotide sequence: TGTGCCAGCAGTTACTCGTCCCCACCAACCCTCCACTTT. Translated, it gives CASSYSSPPTLHF.

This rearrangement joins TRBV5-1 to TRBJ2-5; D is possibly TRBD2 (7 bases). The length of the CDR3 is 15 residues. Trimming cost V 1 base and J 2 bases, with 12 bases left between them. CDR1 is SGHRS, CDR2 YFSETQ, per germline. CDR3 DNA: TGCGCCAGCAGCTTGATCGGGGGGCGACAAGAGACCCAGTACTTC. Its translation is CASSLIGGRQETQYF. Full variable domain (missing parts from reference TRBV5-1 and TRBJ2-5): KAGVTQTPRYLIKTRGQQVTLSCSPISGHRSVSWYQQTPGQGLQFLFEYFSETQRNKGNFPGRFSGRQFSNSRSEMNVSTLELGDSALYLCASSLIGGRQETQYFGPGTRLLVL.

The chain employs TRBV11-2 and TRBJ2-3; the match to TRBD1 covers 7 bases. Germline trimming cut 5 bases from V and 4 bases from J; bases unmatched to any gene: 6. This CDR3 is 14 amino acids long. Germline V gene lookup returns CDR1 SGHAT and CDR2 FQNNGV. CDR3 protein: CASSVSDRADTQYF. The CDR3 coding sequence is TGTGCCAGCAGCGTTTCCGACAGGGCAGATACGCAGTATTTT.

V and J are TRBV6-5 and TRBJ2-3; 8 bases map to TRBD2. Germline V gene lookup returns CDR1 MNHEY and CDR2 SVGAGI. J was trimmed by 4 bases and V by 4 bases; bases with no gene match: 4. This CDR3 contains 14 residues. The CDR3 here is CASSSSGGPDTQYF. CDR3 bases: TGTGCCAGCAGTTCCAGCGGGGGACCAGATACGCAGTATTTT.

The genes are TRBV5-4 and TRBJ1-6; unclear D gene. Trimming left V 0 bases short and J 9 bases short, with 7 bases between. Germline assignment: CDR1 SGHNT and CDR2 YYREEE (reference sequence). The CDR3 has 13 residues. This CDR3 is CASSLEVGSPLHF. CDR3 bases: TGTGCCAGCAGCTTGGAAGTGGGTTCACCCCTCCACTTT.

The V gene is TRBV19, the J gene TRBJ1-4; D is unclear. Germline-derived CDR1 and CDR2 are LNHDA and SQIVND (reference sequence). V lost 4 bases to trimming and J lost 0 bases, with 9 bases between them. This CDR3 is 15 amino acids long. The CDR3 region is CASSTSGATNEKLFF. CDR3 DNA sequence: TGTGCCAGTAGTACCTCAGGCGCAACTAATGAAAAACTGTTTTTT.

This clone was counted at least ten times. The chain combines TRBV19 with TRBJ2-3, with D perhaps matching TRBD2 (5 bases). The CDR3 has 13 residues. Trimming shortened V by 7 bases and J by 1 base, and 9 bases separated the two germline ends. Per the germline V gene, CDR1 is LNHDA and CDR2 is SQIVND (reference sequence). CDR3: CASKSRGTDTQYF. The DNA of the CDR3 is TGTGCCAGTAAGTCGCGGGGCACAGATACGCAGTATTTT. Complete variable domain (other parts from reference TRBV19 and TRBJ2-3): DGGITQSPKYLFRKEGQNVTLSCEQNLNHDAMYWYRQDPGQGLRLIYYSQIVNDFQKGDIAEGYSVSREKKESFPLTVTSAQKNPTAFYLCASKSRGTDTQYFGPGTRLTVL.